The present entry profiles one T cell receptor (beta chain) with its context. The antigen remains unidentified. Trimming removed 3 bases at V and 6 bases at J, with 18 bases between. This CDR3 comprises 16 residues. Germline V gives CDR1 LGHNT, CDR2 FRNRAP. This sample is part of a study of cytomegalovirus exposure and HLA in healthy donors. Overall study findings and caveats: Sequencing likely caused a cluster of highly shared sequence variants. Reported performance of the classifier showed diagnosis of cytomegalovirus status with high specificity and sensitivity.

60 Vbeta and 13 Jbeta primers were used in PCR. Only in-frame clones appear in the TCRdb table, and some are missing; sequencing was by immunoSEQ multiplex PCR. This repertoire shows 70,000 to 95,000 clones, about 75% found once; its top ten account for 2% to 2.5%. The receptor was derived from a man aged 35 to 55 in good health and CMV-seronegative. The specimen was PBMCs. This sequence joins TRBV12-5 and TRBJ1-3; TRBD1 is a possible D gene (6 bases). The CDR3 protein is CASGFRTARVQNTIYF. CDR3 in DNA: TGTGCTAGTGGTTTCCGGACAGCCCGAGTCCAAAACACCATATATTTT. The full variable domain, with the rest looked up from reference TRBV12-5 and TRBJ1-3, is DARVTQTPRHKVTEMGQEVTMRCQPILGHNTVFWYRQTMMQGLELLAYFRNRAPLDDSGMPKDRFSAEMPDATLATLKIQPSEPRDSAVYFCASGFRTARVQNTIYFGEGSWLTVV.